These 6 T cell receptor beta chains were sequenced from one sample in a study of blood T cell repertoires in COVID-19. Sequencing was performed with immunoSEQ multiplex PCR; in TCRdb, only in-frame clones are kept and a portion is missing. The data hold 400,000 to 550,000 clones, with about 85% observed a single time. Sequenced material: PBMCs or T cells enriched from blood (not recorded which). These receptors were obtained from a woman aged 18-29 years with acute COVID-19.

The chain employs TRBV19 and TRBJ2-5; 13 bases fit TRBD2. J lost 4 bases, V lost 5 bases, and 13 bases had no gene match. Germline-derived CDR1 and CDR2 are LNHDA and SQIVND (reference sequence). This CDR3 has 18 amino acids. In DNA form, the CDR3 reads TGTGCCAGTAGTGGGGCGAGGGGACTAGCGGGGCCAGCAGAGACCCAGTACTTC. This translates into CASSGARGLAGPAETQYF.

The chain couples TRBV11-2 to TRBJ1-4; 10 bases are shared with TRBD1. Germline assignment: CDR1 SGHAT and CDR2 FQNNGV. J was trimmed by 10 bases and V by 5 bases; bases with no gene match: 7. The CDR3 extends over 14 amino acids. CDR3 DNA sequence: TGTGCCAGCAGCCGGGACAGGGGATTAGGAAAACTGTTTTTT. Protein sequence: CASSRDRGLGKLFF.

J is TRBJ2-5 and V is TRBV11-2; 9 bases line up with TRBD1. Trimming took 7 bases from V and 2 from J; bases not matched to a gene: 5. The germline CDR1 and CDR2 sequences are SGHAT and FQNNGV. The CDR3 spans 14 residues. The CDR3 here is CASTQDRGQETQYF. CDR3 bases: TGTGCCAGCACCCAGGACAGGGGTCAAGAGACCCAGTACTTC.

The chain links TRBV27 to TRBJ1-5; TRBD1 might be the D (5 bases). Between the trimmed V and J ends, which lost 3 bases and 5 bases, there was a span of 11 bases. CDR1 is MNHEY, CDR2 SMNVEV, per germline (reference sequence). The CDR3 is 14 amino acids. CDR3: CASSLRGRDQPQHF. As DNA, the CDR3 is TGTGCCAGCAGTTTGCGGGGGAGGGATCAGCCCCAGCATTTT.

The chain joins TRBV4-3 to TRBJ1-2; 7 bases fit TRBD1. V shed 4 bases, J shed 8 bases, and the junction held 4 bases outside the gene matches. Per the germline V gene, CDR1 is LGHNA and CDR2 is YSLEER. The CDR3 spans 12 residues. The CDR3 region is CASSPKGGGYTF. The CDR3 bases are TGCGCCAGCAGCCCTAAAGGGGGCGGCTACACCTTC.

This clone occurred a few times. This chain uses TRBV10-3 with TRBJ1-2; possibly TRBD1 for D (5 bases). This CDR3 contains 12 residues. V lost 5 bases to trimming and J lost 3 bases, with 7 bases between them. The germline gives CDR1 ENHRY, CDR2 SYGVKD. DNA of the CDR3: TGTGCCATCAGTTCGACAGACTATGGCTACACCTTC. It codes for CAISSTDYGYTF.